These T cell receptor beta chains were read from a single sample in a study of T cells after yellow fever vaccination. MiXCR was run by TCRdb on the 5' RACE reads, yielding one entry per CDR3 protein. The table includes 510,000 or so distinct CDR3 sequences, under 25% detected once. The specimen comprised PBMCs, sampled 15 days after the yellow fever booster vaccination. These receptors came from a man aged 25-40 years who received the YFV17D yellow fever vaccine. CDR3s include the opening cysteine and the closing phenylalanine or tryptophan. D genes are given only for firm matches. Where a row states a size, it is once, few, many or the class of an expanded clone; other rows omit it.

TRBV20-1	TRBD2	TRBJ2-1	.	CSAPTAGTSGSHEQFF	TGCAGTGCACCAACTGCCGGGACTAGCGGGAGTCATGAGCAGTTCTTC
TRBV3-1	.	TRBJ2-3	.	CASSQGGTGTGTQYF	TGTGCCAGCAGCCAAGGGGGGACTGGCACAGGGACGCAGTATTTT
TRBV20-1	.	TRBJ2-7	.	CSARRGVGSYEQYF	TGCAGTGCTAGACGGGGAGTGGGATCCTACGAGCAGTACTTC
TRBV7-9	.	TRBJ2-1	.	CASSLSIRENEQFF	TGTGCCAGCAGCTTATCTATTCGGGAGAATGAGCAGTTCTTC
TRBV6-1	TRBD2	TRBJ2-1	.	CASSEGTSGSSYNEQFF	TGTGCCAGCAGTGAAGGCACTAGCGGGAGCTCCTACAATGAGCAGTTCTTC
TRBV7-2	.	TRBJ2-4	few	CASSLDGHRARDIQYF	TGTGCCAGCAGCTTAGATGGACACCGGGCCCGGGACATTCAGTACTTC
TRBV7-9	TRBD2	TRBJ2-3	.	CASSPTSGWADTQYF	TGTGCCAGCAGCCCGACTAGCGGGTGGGCAGATACGCAGTATTTT
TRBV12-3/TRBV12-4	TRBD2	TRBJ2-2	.	CASTGGARTGELFF	TGTGCCAGCACCGGGGGGGCACGTACCGGGGAGCTGTTTTTT
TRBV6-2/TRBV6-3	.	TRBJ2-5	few	CASSYGTRALQETQYF	TGTGCCAGCAGTTACGGTACCCGGGCACTCCAAGAGACCCAGTACTTC
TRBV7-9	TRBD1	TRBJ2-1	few	CASSSEQGLSRNEQFF	TGTGCCAGCAGCTCTGAACAGGGGTTGTCGCGCAATGAGCAGTTCTTC
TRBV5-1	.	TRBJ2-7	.	CASSVGLSSYEQYF	TGCGCCAGCAGCGTCGGACTGTCCTCCTACGAGCAGTACTTC
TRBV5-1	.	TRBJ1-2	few	CASSLAGGSYGYTF	TGCGCCAGCAGCTTGGCGGGGGGTAGCTATGGCTACACCTTC
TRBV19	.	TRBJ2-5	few	CASSQTKETQYF	TGTGCCAGTAGTCAGACTAAAGAGACCCAGTACTTC
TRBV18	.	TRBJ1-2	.	CASSPAGPNYGYTF	TGTGCCAGCTCACCGGCGGGGCCGAACTATGGCTACACCTTC
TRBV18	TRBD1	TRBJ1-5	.	CASSPPGQGANQPQHF	TGTGCCAGCTCACCACCGGGACAGGGCGCTAATCAGCCCCAGCATTTT
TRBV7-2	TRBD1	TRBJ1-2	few	CASSFLTGRYSNYGYTF	TGTGCCAGCAGCTTTTTGACAGGGAGATATTCTAACTATGGCTACACCTTC
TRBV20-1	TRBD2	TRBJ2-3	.	CSARSVLAGNLDTQYF	TGCAGTGCTAGGAGTGTACTAGCGGGCAATCTGGATACGCAGTATTTT
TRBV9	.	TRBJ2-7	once	CASIASGRAYEQYF	TGTGCCAGCATCGCCTCGGGCAGGGCCTACGAGCAGTACTTC
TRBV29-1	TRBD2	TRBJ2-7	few	CSVVRSSGSYEQYF	TGCAGCGTTGTTAGGTCTAGCGGGTCCTACGAGCAGTACTTC
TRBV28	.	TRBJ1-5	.	CASSFTSRHQPQHF	TGTGCCAGCAGTTTCACCTCCCGACATCAGCCCCAGCATTTT
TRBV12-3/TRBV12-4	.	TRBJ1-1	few	CASRIGEGSEAFF	TGTGCCAGCAGGATTGGGGAGGGTTCTGAAGCTTTCTTT
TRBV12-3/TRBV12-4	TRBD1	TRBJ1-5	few	CASSDRDAQPQHF	TGTGCCAGCAGTGACAGGGACGCTCAGCCCCAGCATTTT
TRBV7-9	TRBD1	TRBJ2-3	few	CASSPDRGSTDTQYF	TGTGCCAGCAGCCCAGACAGGGGTAGCACAGATACGCAGTATTTT
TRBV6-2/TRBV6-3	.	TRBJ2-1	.	CASSYGPSTYNEQFF	TGTGCCAGCAGTTATGGTCCTTCAACCTACAATGAGCAGTTCTTC
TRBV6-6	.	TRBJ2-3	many	CATEGDTQYF	TGTGCCACCGAGGGAGATACGCAGTATTTT
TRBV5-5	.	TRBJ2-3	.	CASSFPLGADTQYF	TGTGCCAGCAGCTTTCCCCTCGGGGCAGATACGCAGTATTTT
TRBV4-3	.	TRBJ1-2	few	CASSQRPAGNYGYTF	TGCGCCAGCAGCCAACGACCCGCAGGGAACTATGGCTACACCTTC
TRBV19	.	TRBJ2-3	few	CASRSGTGANTQYF	TGTGCCAGTAGATCCGGGACTGGGGCGAATACGCAGTATTTT
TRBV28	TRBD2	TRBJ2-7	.	CASSHTSGRGPDEQYF	TGTGCCAGCAGTCACACTAGCGGGAGGGGACCTGACGAGCAGTACTTC
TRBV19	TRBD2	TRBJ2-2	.	CASSLYPPGLALAGELFF	TGTGCCAGTAGCTTATACCCCCCGGGACTAGCGCTCGCCGGGGAGCTGTTTTTT
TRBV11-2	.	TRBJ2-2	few	CASSQQGSGELFF	TGTGCCAGCAGCCAACAGGGATCCGGGGAGCTGTTTTTT
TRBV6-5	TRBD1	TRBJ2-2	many	CASSYSRTGSGELFF	TGTGCCAGCAGTTACTCCCGGACAGGGAGTGGGGAGCTGTTTTTT
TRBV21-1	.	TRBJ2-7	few	CASSSKDRGREQYF	TGTGCCAGCAGCTCGAAGGACAGGGGGCGCGAGCAGTACTTC
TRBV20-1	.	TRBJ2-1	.	CSAMTGTSLNEQFF	TGCAGTGCTATGACCGGGACTTCTCTAAATGAGCAGTTCTTC
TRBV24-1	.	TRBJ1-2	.	CATSDFYSGYTF	TGTGCCACCAGTGATTTCTATAGCGGCTACACCTTC
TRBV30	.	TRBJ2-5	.	CAWSARGGQQETQYF	TGTGCCTGGAGTGCCCGGGGTGGGCAGCAAGAGACCCAGTACTTC
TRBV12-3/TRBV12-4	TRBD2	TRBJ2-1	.	CASRVAGGPVNEQFF	TGTGCCAGCAGAGTAGCGGGAGGGCCAGTCAATGAGCAGTTCTTC
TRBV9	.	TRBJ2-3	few	CASSEPGTNFGTDTQYF	TGTGCCAGCAGCGAGCCCGGGACAAATTTTGGCACAGATACGCAGTATTTT
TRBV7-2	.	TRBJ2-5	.	CASNIGQPQETQYF	TGTGCCAGCAACATCGGACAGCCCCAAGAGACCCAGTACTTC